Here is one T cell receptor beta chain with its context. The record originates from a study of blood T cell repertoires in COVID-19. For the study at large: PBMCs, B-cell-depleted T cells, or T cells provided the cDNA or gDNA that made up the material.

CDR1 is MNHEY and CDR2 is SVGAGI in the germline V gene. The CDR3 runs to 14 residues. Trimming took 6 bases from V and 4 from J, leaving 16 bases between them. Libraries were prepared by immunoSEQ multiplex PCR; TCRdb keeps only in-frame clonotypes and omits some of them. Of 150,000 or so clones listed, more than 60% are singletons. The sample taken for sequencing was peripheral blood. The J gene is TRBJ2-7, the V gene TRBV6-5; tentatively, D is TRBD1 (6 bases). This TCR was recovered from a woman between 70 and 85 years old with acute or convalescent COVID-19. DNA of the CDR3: TGTGCCAGCAGGACGGGACAAGGGAAGTACGAGCAGTACTTC. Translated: CASRTGQGKYEQYF.